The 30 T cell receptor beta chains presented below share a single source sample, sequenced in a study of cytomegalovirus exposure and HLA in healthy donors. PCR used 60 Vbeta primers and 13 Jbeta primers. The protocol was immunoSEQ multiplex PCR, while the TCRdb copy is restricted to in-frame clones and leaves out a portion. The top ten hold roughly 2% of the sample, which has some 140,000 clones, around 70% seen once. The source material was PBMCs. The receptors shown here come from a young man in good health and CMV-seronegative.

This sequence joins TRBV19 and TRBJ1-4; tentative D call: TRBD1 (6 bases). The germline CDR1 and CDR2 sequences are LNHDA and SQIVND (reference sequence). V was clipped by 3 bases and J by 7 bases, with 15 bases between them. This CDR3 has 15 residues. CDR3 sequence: CASSIGRGSREKLFF. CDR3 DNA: TGTGCCAGTAGTATCGGTAGGGGGAGTCGTGAAAAACTGTTTTTT.

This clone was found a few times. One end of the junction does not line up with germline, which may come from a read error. The CDR3 spells CAWRDSSGGYPF. In nucleotides, the CDR3 is TGTGCCTGGAGGGATTCATCGGGTGGCTACCCCTTC. The gene calls are TRBV30 and TRBJ1-2; no clear D. The CDR3 covers 12 residues. The germline gives CDR1 GTSNPN, CDR2 SVGIG (reference sequence).

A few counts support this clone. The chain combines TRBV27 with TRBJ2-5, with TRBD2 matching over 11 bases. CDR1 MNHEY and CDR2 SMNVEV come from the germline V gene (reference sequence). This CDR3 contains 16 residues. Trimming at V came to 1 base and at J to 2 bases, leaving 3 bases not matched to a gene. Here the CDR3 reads CASSLLAGGTQETQYF. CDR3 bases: TGTGCCAGCAGTTTATTAGCGGGGGGGACACAAGAGACCCAGTACTTC.

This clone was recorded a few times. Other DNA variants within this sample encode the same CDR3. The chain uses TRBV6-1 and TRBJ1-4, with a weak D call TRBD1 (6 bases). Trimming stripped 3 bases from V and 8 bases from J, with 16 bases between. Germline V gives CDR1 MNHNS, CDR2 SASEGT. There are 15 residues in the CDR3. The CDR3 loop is CASSEGGGGGEKLFF. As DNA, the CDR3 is TGTGCCAGCAGTGAGGGGGGGGGCGGGGGAGAAAAACTGTTTTTT.

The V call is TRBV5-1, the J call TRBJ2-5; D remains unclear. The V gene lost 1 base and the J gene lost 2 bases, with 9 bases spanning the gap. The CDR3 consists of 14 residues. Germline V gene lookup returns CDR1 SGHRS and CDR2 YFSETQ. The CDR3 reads CASSLRGPQETQYF. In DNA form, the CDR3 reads TGCGCCAGCAGCTTGCGAGGCCCACAAGAGACCCAGTACTTC.

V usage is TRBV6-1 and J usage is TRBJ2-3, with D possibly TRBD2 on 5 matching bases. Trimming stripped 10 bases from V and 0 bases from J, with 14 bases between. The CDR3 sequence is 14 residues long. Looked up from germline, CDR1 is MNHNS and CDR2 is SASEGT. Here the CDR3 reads CAISPGLSTDTQYF. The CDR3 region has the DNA TGTGCCATTAGCCCGGGGTTAAGCACAGATACGCAGTATTTT.

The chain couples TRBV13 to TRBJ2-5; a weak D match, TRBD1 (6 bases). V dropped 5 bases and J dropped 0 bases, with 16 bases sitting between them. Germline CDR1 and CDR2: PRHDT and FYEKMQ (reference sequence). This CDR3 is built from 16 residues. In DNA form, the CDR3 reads TGTGCCAGCAGCCTCCTGACAGGCGAAAACCAAGAGACCCAGTACTTC. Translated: CASSLLTGENQETQYF.

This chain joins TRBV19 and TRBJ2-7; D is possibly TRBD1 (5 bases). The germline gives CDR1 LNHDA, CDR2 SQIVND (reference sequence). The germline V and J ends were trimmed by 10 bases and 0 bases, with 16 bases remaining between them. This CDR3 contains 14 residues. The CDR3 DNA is TGTGCCACCAGCGACAGTCCCAGCTCCTACGAGCAGTACTTC. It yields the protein CATSDSPSSYEQYF. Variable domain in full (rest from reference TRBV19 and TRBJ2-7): DGGITQSPKYLFRKEGQNVTLSCEQNLNHDAMYWYRQDPGQGLRLIYYSQIVNDFQKGDIAEGYSVSREKKESFPLTVTSAQKNPTAFYLCATSDSPSSYEQYFGPGTRLTVT.

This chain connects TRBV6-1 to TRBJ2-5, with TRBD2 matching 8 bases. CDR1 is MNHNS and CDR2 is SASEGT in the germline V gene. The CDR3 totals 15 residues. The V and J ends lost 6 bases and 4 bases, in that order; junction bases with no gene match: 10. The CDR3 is CASSSGGPRAETQYF. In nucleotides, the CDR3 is TGTGCCAGCAGCTCGGGGGGGCCGAGGGCAGAGACCCAGTACTTC.

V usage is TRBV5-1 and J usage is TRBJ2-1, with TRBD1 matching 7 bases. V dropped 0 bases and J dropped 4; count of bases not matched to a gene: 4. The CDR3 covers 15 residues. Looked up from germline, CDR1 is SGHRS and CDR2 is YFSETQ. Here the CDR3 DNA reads TGCGCCAGCAGCTTGGAAGGGGGCAGGTACAATGAGCAGTTCTTC. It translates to CASSLEGGRYNEQFF.

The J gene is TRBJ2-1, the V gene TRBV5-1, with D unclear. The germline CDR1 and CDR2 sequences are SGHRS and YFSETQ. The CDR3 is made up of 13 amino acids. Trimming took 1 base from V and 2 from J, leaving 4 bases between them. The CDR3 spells CASSLPAYNEQFF. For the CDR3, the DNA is TGCGCCAGCAGCTTGCCAGCCTACAATGAGCAGTTCTTC.

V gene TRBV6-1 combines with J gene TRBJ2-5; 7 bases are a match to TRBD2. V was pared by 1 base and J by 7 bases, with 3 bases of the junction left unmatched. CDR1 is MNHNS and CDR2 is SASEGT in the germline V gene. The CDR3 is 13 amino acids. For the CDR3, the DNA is TGTGCCAGCAGTGAAGGGGGGAGGGGGACCCAGTACTTC. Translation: CASSEGGRGTQYF.

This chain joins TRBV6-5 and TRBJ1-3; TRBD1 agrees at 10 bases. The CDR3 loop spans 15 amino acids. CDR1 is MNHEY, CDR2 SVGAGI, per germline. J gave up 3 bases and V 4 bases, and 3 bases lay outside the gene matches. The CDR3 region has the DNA TGTGCCAGCAGTTCCGGGACAGGGGTTGGAAACACCATATATTTT. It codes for CASSSGTGVGNTIYF.

The DNA for the CDR3 is TGTGCCAGCAGCCCCCTAGCGGGGGGAACCACAGATACGCAGTATTTT. It encodes CASSPLAGGTTDTQYF. V and J are TRBV4-2 and TRBJ2-3; TRBD2 agrees at 11 bases. The CDR3 totals 16 residues. Trimming took 4 bases from V and 2 from J; bases not matched to a gene: 5. Looked up from germline, CDR1 is LGHNA and CDR2 is YNFKEQ.

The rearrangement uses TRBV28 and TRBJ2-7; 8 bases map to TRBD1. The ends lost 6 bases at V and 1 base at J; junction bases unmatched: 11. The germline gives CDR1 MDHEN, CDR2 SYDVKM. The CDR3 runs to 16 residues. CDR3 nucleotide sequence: TGTGCCAGCAGAGGATGGACAGGGAGAGGGTCCTACGAGCAGTACTTC. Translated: CASRGWTGRGSYEQYF.

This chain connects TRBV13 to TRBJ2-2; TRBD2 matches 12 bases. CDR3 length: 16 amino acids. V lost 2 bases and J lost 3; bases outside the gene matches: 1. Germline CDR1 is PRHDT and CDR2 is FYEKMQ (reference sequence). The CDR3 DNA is TGTGCCAGCAGCTTAACTAGCGGGGGGTACACCGGGGAGCTGTTTTTT. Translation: CASSLTSGGYTGELFF.

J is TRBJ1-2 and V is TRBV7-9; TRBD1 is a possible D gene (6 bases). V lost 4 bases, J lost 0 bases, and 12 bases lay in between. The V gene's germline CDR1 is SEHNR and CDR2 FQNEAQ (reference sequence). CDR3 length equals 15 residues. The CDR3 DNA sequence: TGTGCCAGCAGCTCCCGGACAGATGCTAACTATGGCTACACCTTC. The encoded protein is CASSSRTDANYGYTF. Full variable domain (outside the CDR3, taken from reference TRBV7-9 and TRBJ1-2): DTGVSQNPRHKITKRGQNVTFRCDPISEHNRLYWYRQTLGQGPEFLTYFQNEAQLEKSRLLSDRFSAERPKGSFSTLEIQRTEQGDSAMYLCASSSRTDANYGYTFGSGTRLTVV.

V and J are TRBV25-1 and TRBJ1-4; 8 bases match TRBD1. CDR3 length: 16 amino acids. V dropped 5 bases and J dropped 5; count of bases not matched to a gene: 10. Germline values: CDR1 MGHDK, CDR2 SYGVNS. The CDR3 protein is CASSQGAAGRNEKLFF. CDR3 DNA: TGTGCCAGCAGTCAGGGGGCGGCAGGAAGGAATGAAAAACTGTTTTTT.

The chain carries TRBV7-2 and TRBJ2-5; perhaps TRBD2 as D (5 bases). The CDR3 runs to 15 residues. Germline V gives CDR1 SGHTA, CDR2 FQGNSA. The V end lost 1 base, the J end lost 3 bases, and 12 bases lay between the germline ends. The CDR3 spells CASSLDRVREETQYF. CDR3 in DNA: TGTGCCAGCAGCTTAGATAGGGTGAGGGAAGAGACCCAGTACTTC.

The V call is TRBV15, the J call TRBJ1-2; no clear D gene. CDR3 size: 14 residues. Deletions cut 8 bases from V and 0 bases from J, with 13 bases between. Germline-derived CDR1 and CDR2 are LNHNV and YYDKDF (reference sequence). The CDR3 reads CATHTGGTNYGYTF. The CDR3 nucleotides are TGTGCCACCCACACGGGAGGGACTAACTATGGCTACACCTTC.

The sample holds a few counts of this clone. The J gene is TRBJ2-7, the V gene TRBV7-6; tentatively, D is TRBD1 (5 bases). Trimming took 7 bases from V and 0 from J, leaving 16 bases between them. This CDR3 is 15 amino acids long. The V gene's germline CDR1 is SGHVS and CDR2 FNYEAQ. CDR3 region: CASTIGAGHSYEQYF. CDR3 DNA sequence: TGTGCCAGCACCATAGGGGCAGGGCACTCCTACGAGCAGTACTTC.

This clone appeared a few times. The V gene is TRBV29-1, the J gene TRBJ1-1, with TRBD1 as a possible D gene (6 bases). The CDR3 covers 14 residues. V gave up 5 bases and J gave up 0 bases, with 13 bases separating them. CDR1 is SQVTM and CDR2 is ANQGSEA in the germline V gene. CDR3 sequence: CSVRNGDMNTEAFF. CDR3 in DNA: TGCAGCGTTCGTAACGGGGACATGAACACTGAAGCTTTCTTT.

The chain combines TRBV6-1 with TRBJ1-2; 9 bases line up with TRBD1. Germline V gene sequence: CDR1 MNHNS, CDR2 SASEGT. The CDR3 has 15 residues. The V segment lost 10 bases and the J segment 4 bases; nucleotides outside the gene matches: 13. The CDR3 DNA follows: TGTGCCACGATGCCGGGACAGGGTAAAATCTATGGCTACACCTTC. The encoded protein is CATMPGQGKIYGYTF.

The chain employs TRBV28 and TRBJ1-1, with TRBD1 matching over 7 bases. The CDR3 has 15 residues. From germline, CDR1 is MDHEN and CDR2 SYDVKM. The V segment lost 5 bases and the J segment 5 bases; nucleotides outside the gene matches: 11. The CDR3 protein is CASSIPDRSLTEAFF. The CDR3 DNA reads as TGTGCCAGCAGTATACCGGACAGGAGTTTGACTGAAGCTTTCTTT.

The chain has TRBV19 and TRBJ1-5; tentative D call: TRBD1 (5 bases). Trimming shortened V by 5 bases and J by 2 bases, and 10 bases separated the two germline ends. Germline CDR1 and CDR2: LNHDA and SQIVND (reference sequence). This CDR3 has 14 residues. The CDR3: CASSLGGGNQPQHF. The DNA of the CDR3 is TGTGCCAGTAGTTTGGGAGGGGGCAATCAGCCCCAGCATTTT. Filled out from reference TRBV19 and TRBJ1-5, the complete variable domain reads DGGITQSPKYLFRKEGQNVTLSCEQNLNHDAMYWYRQDPGQGLRLIYYSQIVNDFQKGDIAEGYSVSREKKESFPLTVTSAQKNPTAFYLCASSLGGGNQPQHFGDGTRLSIL.

The CDR3 nucleotides are TGTGCCAGTAGTACATGGGGACAAGAGTCCCCGACCCAGTACTTC. As protein: CASSTWGQESPTQYF. The V and J genes are TRBV19 and TRBJ2-5, with a tentative D call TRBD1 (6 bases). This CDR3 has 15 residues. In germline, CDR1 is LNHDA, CDR2 SQIVND (reference sequence). Trimming stripped 4 bases from V and 7 bases from J, with 19 bases between.

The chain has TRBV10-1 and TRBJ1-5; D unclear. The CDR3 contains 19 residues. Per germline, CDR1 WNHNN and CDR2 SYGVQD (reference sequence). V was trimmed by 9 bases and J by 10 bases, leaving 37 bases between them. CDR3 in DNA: TGCGCCAGGAAAAGCGGCGCCGGAGATTGCATTAAATTTTGGGGACCCCAGCATTTT. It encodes CARKSGAGDCIKFWGPQHF.

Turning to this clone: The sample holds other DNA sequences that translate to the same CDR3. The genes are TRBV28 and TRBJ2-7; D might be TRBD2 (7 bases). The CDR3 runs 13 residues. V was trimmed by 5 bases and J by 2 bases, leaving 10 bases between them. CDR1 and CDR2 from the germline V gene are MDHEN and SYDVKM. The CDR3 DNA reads TGTGCCAGCAGTCTCGGGGGGCCCTACGAGCAGTACTTC. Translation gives CASSLGGPYEQYF.

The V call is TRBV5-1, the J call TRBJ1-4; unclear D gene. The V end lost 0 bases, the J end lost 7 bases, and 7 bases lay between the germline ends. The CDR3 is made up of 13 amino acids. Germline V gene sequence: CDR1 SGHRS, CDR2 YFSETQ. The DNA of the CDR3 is TGCGCCAGCAGCTTGGGGAGGGCTGAAAAACTGTTTTTT. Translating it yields CASSLGRAEKLFF.

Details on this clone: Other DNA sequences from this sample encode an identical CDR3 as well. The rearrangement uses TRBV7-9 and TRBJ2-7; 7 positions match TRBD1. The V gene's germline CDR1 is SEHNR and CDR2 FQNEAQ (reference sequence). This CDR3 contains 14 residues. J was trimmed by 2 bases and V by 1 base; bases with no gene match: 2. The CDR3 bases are TGTGCCAGCAGCTTAGGACAGGGCACCTACGAGCAGTACTTC. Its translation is CASSLGQGTYEQYF.